This T cell receptor beta chain derives from a study of naive and memory T cell subsets. From germline, CDR1 is SGHKS and CDR2 YYEKEE (reference sequence). CDR3 length: 15 residues. Trimming took 4 bases from V and 3 from J; bases not matched to a gene: 8. The study, taken as a whole, reports: Over 95% of naive TCR sequences appeared only once after error correction, unlike memory subsets. From naive to CM, EM and EMRA, diversity decreased and Gini increased.

CD4 T cells were positively selected, then CD8 T cells from the CD4-negative fraction. Turning to this clonotype: The target antigen is unknown.

The beta constant-region primer was an equimolar mix of two oligonucleotides covering TRBC1 and TRBC2. The ligated cDNA underwent four PCR rounds using SP2 and nested alpha and beta constant-region primers. The cDNA 3' end received a ligated single-stranded oligonucleotide carrying the SP2 primer and a 12-nucleotide UMI. TCRdb fed the UMI-ligation and nested PCR reads into MiXCR, producing one record per CDR3 protein. The sample has 30,000 to 40,000 distinct CDR3 sequences; less than 20% are singletons. The clonotype was recovered from a human donor in good health. The specimen sequenced was effector memory CD4+ T cells from blood. Subset denoted: effector memory, CD45RA- CD27-. The V gene is TRBV5-5, the J gene TRBJ2-7; 9 bases are a match to TRBD1. DNA for the CDR3: TGTGCCAGCAGCCAGGCCGGGACAGGGTTCTACGAGCAGTACTTC. The encoded protein is CASSQAGTGFYEQYF.